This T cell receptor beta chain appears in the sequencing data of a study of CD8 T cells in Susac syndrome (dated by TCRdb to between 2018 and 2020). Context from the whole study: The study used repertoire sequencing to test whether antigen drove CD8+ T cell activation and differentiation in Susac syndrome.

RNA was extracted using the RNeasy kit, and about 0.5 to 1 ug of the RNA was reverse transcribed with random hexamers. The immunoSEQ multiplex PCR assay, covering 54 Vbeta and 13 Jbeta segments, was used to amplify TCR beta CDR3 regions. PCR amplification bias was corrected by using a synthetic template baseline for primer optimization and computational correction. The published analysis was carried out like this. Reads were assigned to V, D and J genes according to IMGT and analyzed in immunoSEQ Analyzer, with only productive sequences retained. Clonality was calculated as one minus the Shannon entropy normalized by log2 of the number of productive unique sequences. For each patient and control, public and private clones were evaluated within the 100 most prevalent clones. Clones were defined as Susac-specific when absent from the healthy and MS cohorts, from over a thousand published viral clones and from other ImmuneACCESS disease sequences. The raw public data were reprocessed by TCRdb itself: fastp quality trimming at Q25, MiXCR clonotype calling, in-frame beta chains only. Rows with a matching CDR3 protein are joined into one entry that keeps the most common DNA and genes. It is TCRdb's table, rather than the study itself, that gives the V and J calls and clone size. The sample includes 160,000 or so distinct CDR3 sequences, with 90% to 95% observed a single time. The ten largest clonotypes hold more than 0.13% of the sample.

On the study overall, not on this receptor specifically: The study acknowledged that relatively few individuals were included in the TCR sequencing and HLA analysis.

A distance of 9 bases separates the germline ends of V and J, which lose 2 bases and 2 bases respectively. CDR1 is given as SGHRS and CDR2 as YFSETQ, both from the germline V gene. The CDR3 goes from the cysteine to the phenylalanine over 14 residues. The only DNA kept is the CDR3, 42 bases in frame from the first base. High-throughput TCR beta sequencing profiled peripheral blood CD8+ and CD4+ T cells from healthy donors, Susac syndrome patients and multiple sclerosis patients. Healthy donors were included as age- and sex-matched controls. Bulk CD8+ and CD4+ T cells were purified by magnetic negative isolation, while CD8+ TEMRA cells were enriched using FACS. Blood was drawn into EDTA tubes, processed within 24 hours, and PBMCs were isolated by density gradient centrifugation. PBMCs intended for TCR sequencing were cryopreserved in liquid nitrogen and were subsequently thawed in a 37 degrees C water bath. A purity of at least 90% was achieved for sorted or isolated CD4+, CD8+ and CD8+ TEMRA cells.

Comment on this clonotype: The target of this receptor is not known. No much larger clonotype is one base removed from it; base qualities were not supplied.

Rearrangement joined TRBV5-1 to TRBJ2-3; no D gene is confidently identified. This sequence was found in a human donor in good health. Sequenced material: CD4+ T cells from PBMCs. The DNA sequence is TGCGCCAGCAGCTTTCTCGCCCCCACAGATACGCAGTATTTT. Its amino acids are CASSFLAPTDTQYF.